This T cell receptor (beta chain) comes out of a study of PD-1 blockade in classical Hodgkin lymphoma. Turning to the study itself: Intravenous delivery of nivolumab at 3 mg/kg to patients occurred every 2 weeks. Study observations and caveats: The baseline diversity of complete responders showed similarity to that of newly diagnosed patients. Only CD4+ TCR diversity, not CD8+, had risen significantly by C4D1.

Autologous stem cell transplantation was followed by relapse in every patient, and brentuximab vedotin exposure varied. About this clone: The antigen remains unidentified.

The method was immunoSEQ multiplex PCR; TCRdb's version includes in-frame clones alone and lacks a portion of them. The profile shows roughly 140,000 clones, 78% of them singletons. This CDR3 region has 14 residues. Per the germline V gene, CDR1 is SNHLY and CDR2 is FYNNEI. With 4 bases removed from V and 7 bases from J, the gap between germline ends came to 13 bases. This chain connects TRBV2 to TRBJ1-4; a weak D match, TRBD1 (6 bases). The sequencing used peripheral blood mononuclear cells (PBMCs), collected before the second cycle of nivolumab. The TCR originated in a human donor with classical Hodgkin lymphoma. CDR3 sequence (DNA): TGTGCCAGCAGTGTGGTTCTAGGGGGTGAAAAACTGTTTTTT. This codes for CASSVVLGGEKLFF.